These T cell receptor beta chains were read from a single sample in a study of OX40 agonist ivuxolimab in advanced cancers. Libraries were prepared by immunoSEQ multiplex PCR; TCRdb keeps only in-frame clonotypes and omits some of them. The table lists 65,000 to 95,000 clones, approximately 91% of them singletons, with around 7% in the top ten. The starting material was CD4+ or CD8+ T cells sorted from blood, obtained in a trial of the OX40 agonist ivuxolimab. The receptors were sampled from an adult with an advanced solid tumor such as melanoma, head and neck, liver or kidney cancer. CDR3s include the opening cysteine and the closing phenylalanine or tryptophan. A D gene is named only where the DNA matches it firmly. Not every row has a clone size; where given, it reads once, few, many or a size class.

J gene: TRBJ2-2
clone size: .
D gene: .
V gene: TRBV5-4
CDR3 DNA: TGTGCCAGCAGCTTGTTTCACCCTAACACCGGGGAGCTGTTTTTT
CDR3 protein: CASSLFHPNTGELFF

J gene: TRBJ2-2
clone size: .
D gene: TRBD2
V gene: TRBV28
CDR3 DNA: TGTGCCAGCAGTTTTTCGGCGGGAGGTGGTGGCGGGGAGCTGTTTTTT
CDR3 protein: CASSFSAGGGGGELFF

J gene: TRBJ2-7
clone size: .
D gene: .
V gene: TRBV2
CDR3 DNA: TGTGCCAGCAGTGACCCAGGGGATTCTTACTACGAGCAGTACTTC
CDR3 protein: CASSDPGDSYYEQYF

J gene: TRBJ2-1
clone size: .
D gene: .
V gene: TRBV9
CDR3 DNA: TGTGCCAGCACAAATCCTGGCCGGACGAATGAGCAGTTCTTC
CDR3 protein: CASTNPGRTNEQFF

J gene: TRBJ2-1
clone size: .
D gene: .
V gene: TRBV6-4
CDR3 DNA: TGTGCCAGCAGTGTCTCCGCGGTGGGGTACAATGAGCAGTTCTTC
CDR3 protein: CASSVSAVGYNEQFF

J gene: TRBJ2-3
clone size: .
D gene: TRBD2
V gene: TRBV19
CDR3 DNA: TGTGCCAGTACCTTCCAACTAGCGGTCGGGACAGATACGCAGTATTTT
CDR3 protein: CASTFQLAVGTDTQYF

J gene: TRBJ1-4
clone size: .
D gene: .
V gene: TRBV28
CDR3 DNA: TGTGCCAGCAGTTTCCCCAGGGTACAGAATGAAAAACTGTTTTTT
CDR3 protein: CASSFPRVQNEKLFF

J gene: TRBJ1-2
clone size: .
D gene: TRBD1
V gene: TRBV28
CDR3 DNA: TGTGCCACCGACAGGGCCGGGTATGGCTACACCTTC
CDR3 protein: CATDRAGYGYTF

J gene: TRBJ1-6
clone size: .
D gene: .
V gene: TRBV30
CDR3 DNA: TGTGCCTGGAGTTCCGGGGGAAATTCACCCCTCCACTTT
CDR3 protein: CAWSSGGNSPLHF

J gene: TRBJ1-5
clone size: .
D gene: .
V gene: TRBV6-1
CDR3 DNA: TGTGCCAGCAGTAGGCGGGAACTTAATCAGCCCCAGCATTTT
CDR3 protein: CASSRRELNQPQHF

J gene: TRBJ2-7
clone size: .
D gene: TRBD2
V gene: TRBV7-9
CDR3 DNA: TGTGCCAGCAACGCCCATAGCGGGAGCTCCTACGAGCAGTACTTC
CDR3 protein: CASNAHSGSSYEQYF

J gene: TRBJ1-2
clone size: .
D gene: .
V gene: TRBV27
CDR3 DNA: TGTGCCAGCAGGAGCGGATCTACCAACTATGGCTACACCTTC
CDR3 protein: CASRSGSTNYGYTF

J gene: TRBJ2-7
clone size: once
D gene: .
V gene: TRBV18
CDR3 DNA: TGTGCCAGCTCACCAGGCACAGGGAGGGGCTACGAGCAGTACTTC
CDR3 protein: CASSPGTGRGYEQYF

J gene: TRBJ2-3
clone size: .
D gene: TRBD2
V gene: TRBV28
CDR3 DNA: TGTGCCAGCAGTTCCACCGGGACTACGACCACAGATACGCAGTATTTT
CDR3 protein: CASSSTGTTTTDTQYF

J gene: TRBJ2-7
clone size: .
D gene: .
V gene: TRBV12-1
CDR3 DNA: TGTGCCAGCCCCTCCTCCAGGGTGAGAGAGCAGTACTTC
CDR3 protein: CASPSSRVREQYF

J gene: TRBJ1-1
clone size: once
D gene: TRBD1
V gene: TRBV4-2
CDR3 DNA: TGTGCCAGCAGCCGCTATCCTGACAGGGCTAAGGGAGCTGAAGCTTTCTTT
CDR3 protein: CASSRYPDRAKGAEAFF

J gene: TRBJ1-3
clone size: .
D gene: TRBD1
V gene: TRBV6-6
CDR3 DNA: TGTGCCAGCAGTTTGGACAGGGGGAAGGCCGGAAACACCATATATTTT
CDR3 protein: CASSLDRGKAGNTIYF

J gene: TRBJ1-1
clone size: once
D gene: .
V gene: TRBV11-2
CDR3 DNA: TGTGCCAGCAGGTTAGGGGGGAAAAGGAACACTGAAGCTTTCTTT
CDR3 protein: CASRLGGKRNTEAFF

J gene: TRBJ1-2
clone size: .
D gene: TRBD1
V gene: TRBV6-4
CDR3 DNA: TGTGCCAGCAGGTCTGCACACCGGGACAGGGTTACCCGACTCTATGGCTACACCTTC
CDR3 protein: CASRSAHRDRVTRLYGYTF

J gene: TRBJ2-6
clone size: .
D gene: .
V gene: TRBV5-1
CDR3 DNA: TGCGCCAGCATGCGGGGACGGACCTCTGGGGCCAACGTCCTGACTTTC
CDR3 protein: CASMRGRTSGANVLTF

J gene: TRBJ2-7
clone size: .
D gene: .
V gene: TRBV15
CDR3 DNA: TGTGCCACCAGCAGAGATCCACGCGGGCAAGGCCACGAGCAGTACTTC
CDR3 protein: CATSRDPRGQGHEQYF

J gene: TRBJ2-1
clone size: .
D gene: .
V gene: TRBV5-1
CDR3 DNA: TGCGCCAGCAACCGGGGTTACAATGAGCAGTTCTTC
CDR3 protein: CASNRGYNEQFF

J gene: TRBJ2-3
clone size: .
D gene: .
V gene: TRBV6-5
CDR3 DNA: TGTGCCAGCAGTTATGGGTGGGACCGGGCGTCAGATACGCAGTATTTT
CDR3 protein: CASSYGWDRASDTQYF

J gene: TRBJ1-4
clone size: .
D gene: TRBD1
V gene: TRBV14
CDR3 DNA: TGTGCCAGCAGCCGAGACCGGGACAGGGGACTTAGGAAGTCGCAACTGTTTTTT
CDR3 protein: CASSRDRDRGLRKSQLFF

J gene: TRBJ1-1
clone size: .
D gene: .
V gene: TRBV28
CDR3 DNA: TGTGCCAGCAGACCCACAGAGAACACTGAAGCTTTCTTT
CDR3 protein: CASRPTENTEAFF

J gene: TRBJ2-2
clone size: .
D gene: .
V gene: TRBV28
CDR3 DNA: TGTGCCAGCAGTTTAATATCCACCGGGGAGCTGTTTTTT
CDR3 protein: CASSLISTGELFF

J gene: TRBJ2-3
clone size: .
D gene: TRBD1
V gene: TRBV29-1
CDR3 DNA: TGCAGCGTTGAAGCCGACAGGGGGGTGCGTACGCAGTATTTT
CDR3 protein: CSVEADRGVRTQYF

J gene: TRBJ1-1
clone size: .
D gene: TRBD1
V gene: TRBV18
CDR3 DNA: TGTGCCAGCTCACCCCGGGGACAGGAGGACCTCGGAGCTTTCTTT
CDR3 protein: CASSPRGQEDLGAFF

J gene: TRBJ1-1
clone size: .
D gene: .
V gene: TRBV7-2
CDR3 DNA: TGTGCCAGCAGCTTAGGGGGGTTGTTCACTGAAGCTTTCTTT
CDR3 protein: CASSLGGLFTEAFF

J gene: TRBJ1-4
clone size: .
D gene: .
V gene: TRBV18
CDR3 DNA: TGTGCCAGCTCACTACGAGAGAATGAAAAACTGTTTTTT
CDR3 protein: CASSLRENEKLFF

J gene: TRBJ1-1
clone size: .
D gene: .
V gene: TRBV30
CDR3 DNA: TGTGCCTGGAGTGATCGGATCGCTGAAGCTTTCTTT
CDR3 protein: CAWSDRIAEAFF

J gene: TRBJ2-2
clone size: .
D gene: .
V gene: TRBV28
CDR3 DNA: TGTGCCAGCAGTTTACCGGGACCCGGTACCGGGGAGCTGTTTTTT
CDR3 protein: CASSLPGPGTGELFF

J gene: TRBJ2-2
clone size: .
D gene: .
V gene: TRBV5-4
CDR3 DNA: TGTGCCAGCAGCTCGGTTGGCGGGGCGCACACCGGGGAGCTGTTTTTT
CDR3 protein: CASSSVGGAHTGELFF

J gene: TRBJ2-1
clone size: .
D gene: TRBD2
V gene: TRBV30
CDR3 DNA: TGTGCCTGGACAGCGGGATCTAGTCGTAAGCAGTTCTTC
CDR3 protein: CAWTAGSSRKQFF

J gene: TRBJ2-1
clone size: once
D gene: TRBD2
V gene: TRBV19
CDR3 DNA: TGTGCCAGTAGTATGTTTCCTAGCGGGAACGGGTACAATGAGCAGTTCTTC
CDR3 protein: CASSMFPSGNGYNEQFF

J gene: TRBJ2-2
clone size: .
D gene: .
V gene: TRBV9
CDR3 DNA: TGTGCCAGCAGCGTAGGACCTAACCATAACACCGGGGAGCTGTTTTTT
CDR3 protein: CASSVGPNHNTGELFF

J gene: TRBJ2-3
clone size: .
D gene: .
V gene: TRBV4-1
CDR3 DNA: TGCGCCAGCAGCCGAGGGGATGATGGCACAGATACGCAGTATTTT
CDR3 protein: CASSRGDDGTDTQYF

J gene: TRBJ1-5
clone size: few
D gene: TRBD1
V gene: TRBV5-6
CDR3 DNA: TGTGCCAGCAGCATGACAGGGGTCGGCAATCAGCCCCAGCATTTT
CDR3 protein: CASSMTGVGNQPQHF

J gene: TRBJ2-7
clone size: .
D gene: TRBD1
V gene: TRBV28
CDR3 DNA: TGTGCCGCCTCACCCAGGACAGGGGTTACCGAGCAGTACTTC
CDR3 protein: CAASPRTGVTEQYF

J gene: TRBJ2-7
clone size: .
D gene: TRBD1
V gene: TRBV29-1
CDR3 DNA: TGCAGCGTGGCGGGACAGGGCGCCTACGAGCAGTACTTC
CDR3 protein: CSVAGQGAYEQYF

J gene: TRBJ1-3
clone size: .
D gene: .
V gene: TRBV27
CDR3 DNA: TGTGCCAGCAGTTTAAACAGGGCTGGAAACACCATATATTTT
CDR3 protein: CASSLNRAGNTIYF

J gene: TRBJ1-3
clone size: .
D gene: .
V gene: TRBV12-5
CDR3 DNA: TGTGCTAGTGGTTTGGTACTCGGGACCTCTGGAAACACCATATATTTT
CDR3 protein: CASGLVLGTSGNTIYF

J gene: TRBJ2-7
clone size: .
D gene: .
V gene: TRBV7-2
CDR3 DNA: TGTGCCAGCAGCTTAGATGCAGGGTTAGGCGAGCAGTACTTC
CDR3 protein: CASSLDAGLGEQYF

J gene: TRBJ1-3
clone size: .
D gene: .
V gene: TRBV6-5
CDR3 DNA: TGTGCCAGCACCGACTCGGGCAGCTCTGGAAACACCATATATTTT
CDR3 protein: CASTDSGSSGNTIYF

J gene: TRBJ2-3
clone size: .
D gene: TRBD2
V gene: TRBV5-1
CDR3 DNA: TGCGCCAGCAGCTTGGATTTGGCGGGAGGGCCTTATACGCAGTATTTT
CDR3 protein: CASSLDLAGGPYTQYF

J gene: TRBJ1-2
clone size: .
D gene: TRBD1
V gene: TRBV5-6
CDR3 DNA: TGTGCCAGCAGCTTCCGGGACAGGGAGAACTATGGCTACACCTTC
CDR3 protein: CASSFRDRENYGYTF

J gene: TRBJ1-1
clone size: .
D gene: .
V gene: TRBV2
CDR3 DNA: TGTGCCAGCAGCCTGGGGGGGACGCCGAACACTGAAGCTTTCTTT
CDR3 protein: CASSLGGTPNTEAFF

J gene: TRBJ1-1
clone size: .
D gene: TRBD1
V gene: TRBV28
CDR3 DNA: TGTGCCAGCAGCCGACAGGGGAGGCCCTTGAACACTGAAGCTTTCTTT
CDR3 protein: CASSRQGRPLNTEAFF

J gene: TRBJ2-7
clone size: .
D gene: TRBD2
V gene: TRBV4-1
CDR3 DNA: TGCGCCAGCAGCCAAGGGGGACTAGCGGGACGGCGCGAGCAGTACTTC
CDR3 protein: CASSQGGLAGRREQYF

J gene: TRBJ1-1
clone size: once
D gene: TRBD1
V gene: TRBV30
CDR3 DNA: TGTGCCTGTAGGGGGCTCGGGACTTCCAACACTGAAGCTTTCTTT
CDR3 protein: CACRGLGTSNTEAFF

J gene: TRBJ2-3
clone size: .
D gene: TRBD2
V gene: TRBV19
CDR3 DNA: TGTGCCACCCCGACCAGGCTAGCGGGCACAGATACGCAGTATTTT
CDR3 protein: CATPTRLAGTDTQYF

J gene: TRBJ2-3
clone size: .
D gene: .
V gene: TRBV5-1
CDR3 DNA: TGCGCCAGCAGCGAGGACACTCGCACAGATACGCAGTATTTT
CDR3 protein: CASSEDTRTDTQYF

J gene: TRBJ1-4
clone size: .
D gene: TRBD1
V gene: TRBV27
CDR3 DNA: TGTGCCAGCCAGAGACAGGGGACGGAAAAACTGTTTTTT
CDR3 protein: CASQRQGTEKLFF

J gene: TRBJ2-1
clone size: .
D gene: .
V gene: TRBV5-1
CDR3 DNA: TGCGCCAGCAGCCTGGGCAATGAGCAGTTCTTC
CDR3 protein: CASSLGNEQFF

J gene: TRBJ1-5
clone size: .
D gene: .
V gene: TRBV6-5
CDR3 DNA: TGTGCCACCCGAAGACAGGAGGGGCCCCAGCATTTT
CDR3 protein: CATRRQEGPQHF